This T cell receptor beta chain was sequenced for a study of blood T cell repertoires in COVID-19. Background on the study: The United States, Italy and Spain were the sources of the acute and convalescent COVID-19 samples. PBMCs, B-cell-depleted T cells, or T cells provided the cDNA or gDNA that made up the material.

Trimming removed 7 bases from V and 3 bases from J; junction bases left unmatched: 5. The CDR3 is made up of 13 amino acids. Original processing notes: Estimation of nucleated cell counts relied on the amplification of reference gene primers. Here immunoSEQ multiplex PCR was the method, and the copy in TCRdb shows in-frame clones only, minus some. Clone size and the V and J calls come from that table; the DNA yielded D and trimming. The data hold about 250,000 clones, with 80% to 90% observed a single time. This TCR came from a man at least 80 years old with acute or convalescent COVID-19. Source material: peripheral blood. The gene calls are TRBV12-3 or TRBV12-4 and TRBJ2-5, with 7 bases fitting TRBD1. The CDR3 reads CASNLGQKETQYF. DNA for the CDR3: TGTGCCAGCAATTTGGGACAGAAAGAGACCCAGTACTTC.